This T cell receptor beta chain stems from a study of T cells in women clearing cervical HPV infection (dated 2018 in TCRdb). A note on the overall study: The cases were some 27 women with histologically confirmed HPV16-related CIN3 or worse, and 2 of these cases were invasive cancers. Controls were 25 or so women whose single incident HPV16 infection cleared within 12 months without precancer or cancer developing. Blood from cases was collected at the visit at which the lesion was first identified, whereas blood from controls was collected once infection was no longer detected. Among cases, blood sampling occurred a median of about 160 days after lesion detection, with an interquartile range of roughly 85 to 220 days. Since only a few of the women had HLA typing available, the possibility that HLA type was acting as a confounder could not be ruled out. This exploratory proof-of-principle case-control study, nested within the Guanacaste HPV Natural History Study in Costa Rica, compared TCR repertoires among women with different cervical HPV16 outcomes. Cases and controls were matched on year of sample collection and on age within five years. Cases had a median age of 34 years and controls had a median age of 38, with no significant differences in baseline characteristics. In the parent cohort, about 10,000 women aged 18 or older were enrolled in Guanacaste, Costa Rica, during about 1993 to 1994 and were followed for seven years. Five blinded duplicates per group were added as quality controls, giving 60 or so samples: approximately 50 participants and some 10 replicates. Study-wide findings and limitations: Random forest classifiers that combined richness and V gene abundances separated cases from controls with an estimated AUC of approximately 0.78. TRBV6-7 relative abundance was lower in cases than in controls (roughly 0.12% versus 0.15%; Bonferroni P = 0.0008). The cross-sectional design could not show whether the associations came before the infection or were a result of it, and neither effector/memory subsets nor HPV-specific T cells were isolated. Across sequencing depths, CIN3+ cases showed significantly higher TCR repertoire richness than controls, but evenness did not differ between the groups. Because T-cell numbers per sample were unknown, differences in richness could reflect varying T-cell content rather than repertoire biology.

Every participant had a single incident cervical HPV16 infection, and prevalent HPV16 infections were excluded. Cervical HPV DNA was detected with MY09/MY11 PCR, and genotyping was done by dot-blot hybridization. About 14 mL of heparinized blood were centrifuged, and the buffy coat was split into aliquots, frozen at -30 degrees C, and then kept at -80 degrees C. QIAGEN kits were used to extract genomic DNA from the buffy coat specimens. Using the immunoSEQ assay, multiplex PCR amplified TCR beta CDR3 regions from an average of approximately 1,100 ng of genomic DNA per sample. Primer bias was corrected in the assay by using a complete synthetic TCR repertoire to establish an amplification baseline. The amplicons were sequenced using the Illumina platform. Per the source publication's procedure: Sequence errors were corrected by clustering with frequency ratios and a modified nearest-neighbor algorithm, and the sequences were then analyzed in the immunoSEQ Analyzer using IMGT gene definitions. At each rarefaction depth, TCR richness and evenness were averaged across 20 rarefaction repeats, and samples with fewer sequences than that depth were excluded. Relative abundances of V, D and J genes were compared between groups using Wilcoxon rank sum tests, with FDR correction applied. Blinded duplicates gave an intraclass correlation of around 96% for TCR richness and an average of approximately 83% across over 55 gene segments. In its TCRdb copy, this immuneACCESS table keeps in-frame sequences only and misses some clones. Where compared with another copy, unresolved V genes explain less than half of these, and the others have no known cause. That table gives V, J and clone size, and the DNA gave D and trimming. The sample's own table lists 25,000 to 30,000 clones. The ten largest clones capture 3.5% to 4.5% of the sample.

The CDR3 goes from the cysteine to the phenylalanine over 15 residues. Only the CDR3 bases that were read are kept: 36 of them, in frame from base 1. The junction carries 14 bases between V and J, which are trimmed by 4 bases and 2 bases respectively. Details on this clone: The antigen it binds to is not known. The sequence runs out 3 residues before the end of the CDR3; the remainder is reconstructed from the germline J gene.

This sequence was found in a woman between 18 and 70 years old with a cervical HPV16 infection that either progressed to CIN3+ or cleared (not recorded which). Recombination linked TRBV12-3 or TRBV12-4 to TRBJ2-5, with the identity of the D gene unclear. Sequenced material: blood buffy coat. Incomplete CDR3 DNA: TGTGCCAGCAGTTCCCCCCTAGACTCACAAGAGACC. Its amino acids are CASSSPLDSQET. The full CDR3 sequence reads CASSSPLDSQETQYF.